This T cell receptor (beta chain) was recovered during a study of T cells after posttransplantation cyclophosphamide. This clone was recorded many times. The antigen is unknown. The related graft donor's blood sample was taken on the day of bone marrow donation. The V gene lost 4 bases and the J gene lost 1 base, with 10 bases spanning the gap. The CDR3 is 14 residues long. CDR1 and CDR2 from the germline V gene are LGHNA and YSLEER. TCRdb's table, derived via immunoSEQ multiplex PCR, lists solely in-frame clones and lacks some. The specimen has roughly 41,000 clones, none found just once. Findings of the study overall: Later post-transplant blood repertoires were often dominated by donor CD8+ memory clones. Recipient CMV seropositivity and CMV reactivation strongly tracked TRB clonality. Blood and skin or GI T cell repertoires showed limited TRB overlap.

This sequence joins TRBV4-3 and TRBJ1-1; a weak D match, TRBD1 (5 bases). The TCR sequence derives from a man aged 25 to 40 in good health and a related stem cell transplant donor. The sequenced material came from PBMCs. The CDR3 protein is CASSLRGENTEAFF. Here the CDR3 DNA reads TGCGCCAGCAGCCTAAGGGGTGAGAACACTGAAGCTTTCTTT.